These T cell receptor beta chains were read from a single sample in a study of blood T cell repertoires in COVID-19. Using immunoSEQ multiplex PCR, the repertoire was profiled, and TCRdb retains in-frame clones only, with some absent. Among under 300,000 clones listed, roughly nine tenths were seen once. The material sequenced was peripheral blood. Receptors originate from a man aged 60 to 69 with acute or convalescent COVID-19. The CDR3 runs from the conserved cysteine through the conserved F or W.

j_call | v_call | cdr3_aa
TRBJ1-1 | TRBV7-2 | CASVLYSGTEAFF
TRBJ1-2 | TRBV7-2 | CASSRPGGQGVRDGYTF
TRBJ1-1 | TRBV11-3 | CASSPRDREFWGPEAFF
TRBJ1-2 | TRBV6-5 | CASTSERERSYTF
TRBJ2-3 | TRBV4-3 | CASSLKGGGAMSDTQYF
TRBJ2-1 | TRBV28 | CASTTPARNEQFF
TRBJ2-2 | TRBV30 | CAWSKTGFRTGELFF
TRBJ2-6 | TRBV27 | CASRPRQGLAGANVLTF
TRBJ2-7 | TRBV7-9 | CASSLPGGRAYEQYF
TRBJ2-2 | TRBV5-8 | CASSLFAGVGTGELFF